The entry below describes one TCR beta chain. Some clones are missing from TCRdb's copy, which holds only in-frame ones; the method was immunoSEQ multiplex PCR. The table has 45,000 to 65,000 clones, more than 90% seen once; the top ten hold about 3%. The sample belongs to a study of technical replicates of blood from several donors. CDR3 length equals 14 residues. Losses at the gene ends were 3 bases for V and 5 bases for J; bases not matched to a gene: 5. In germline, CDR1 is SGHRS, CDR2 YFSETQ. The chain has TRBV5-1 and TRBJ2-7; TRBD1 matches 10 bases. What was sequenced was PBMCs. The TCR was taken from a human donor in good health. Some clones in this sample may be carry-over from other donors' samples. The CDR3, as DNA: TGCGCCAGCAGCTCCGGGACAGGGGCTCACGAGCAGTACTTC. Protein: CASSSGTGAHEQYF. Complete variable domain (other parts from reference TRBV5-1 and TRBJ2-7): KAGVTQTPRYLIKTRGQQVTLSCSPISGHRSVSWYQQTPGQGLQFLFEYFSETQRNKGNFPGRFSGRQFSNSRSEMNVSTLELGDSALYLCASSSGTGAHEQYFGPGTRLTVT.